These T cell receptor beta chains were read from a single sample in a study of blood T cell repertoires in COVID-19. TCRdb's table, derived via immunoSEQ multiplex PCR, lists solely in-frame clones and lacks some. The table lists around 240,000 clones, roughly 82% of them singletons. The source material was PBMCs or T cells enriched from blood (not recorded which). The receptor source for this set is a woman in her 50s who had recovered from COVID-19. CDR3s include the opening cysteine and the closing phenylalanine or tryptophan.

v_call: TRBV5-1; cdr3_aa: CASSSNTQGDNSPLHF
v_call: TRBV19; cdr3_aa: CASSPGTDTYEQYF
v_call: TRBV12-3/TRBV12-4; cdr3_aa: CASARSNEKLFF
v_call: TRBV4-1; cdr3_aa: CASSQGRGTPSFEQYF
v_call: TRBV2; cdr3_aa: CASSEEGVGTSGNTIYF
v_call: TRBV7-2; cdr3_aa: CASSLDSRTYNEQFF
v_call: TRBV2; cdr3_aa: CASSGSAGGTDTQYF
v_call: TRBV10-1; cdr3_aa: CASSDTSGVDTQYF
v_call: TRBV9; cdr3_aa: CASSTRTGEGEQFF
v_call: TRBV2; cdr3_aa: CASREWATGLGQPQHF
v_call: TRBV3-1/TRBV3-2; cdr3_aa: CASSQDPARQAFF
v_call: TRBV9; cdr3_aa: CASSVNMNTRQETQYF
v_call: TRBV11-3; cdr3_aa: CASKGQGAYGYTF
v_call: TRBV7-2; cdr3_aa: CASSRDRGQQEKLFF